Below are 32 T cell receptor beta chains sequenced from a single sample in a study of T cells in tuberculosis. This table comes from immunoSEQ multiplex PCR, and its TCRdb copy is limited to in-frame clones, with some not included. This sample carries roughly 35,000 clones, 94% of them seen once, and the ten largest clones take around 10%. Sequenced: PBMCs. Receptor source: a donor aged 10-29 years with latent tuberculosis or without tuberculosis infection. Some clones in this sample may be carry-over from other donors' samples.

The genes are TRBV14 and TRBJ2-1, with unresolved D. Per germline, CDR1 SGHDN and CDR2 FVKESK. CDR3 length: 13 residues. Deletions cut 1 base from V and 9 bases from J, with 10 bases between. The CDR3 sequence: CASSQGLDSEQFF. CDR3 DNA sequence: TGTGCCAGCAGCCAAGGATTAGATAGTGAGCAGTTCTTC.

This chain uses TRBV6-1 with TRBJ2-5; TRBD2 matches at 8 bases. Trimming at V came to 5 bases and at J to 4 bases, leaving 9 bases not matched to a gene. This CDR3 is 15 amino acids long. Germline V gene lookup returns CDR1 MNHNS and CDR2 SASEGT. The CDR3 DNA sequence: TGTGCCAGCAGTACCAAATCCCTAGCGGGAGAGACCCAGTACTTC. Translation gives CASSTKSLAGETQYF.

The chain links TRBV11-2 to TRBJ2-4; D might be TRBD2 (7 bases). Trimming took 3 bases from V and 1 from J, leaving 10 bases between them. The CDR3 extends over 15 amino acids. Germline V gives CDR1 SGHAT, CDR2 FQNNGV. CDR3 bases: TGTGCCAGCAGCTTTGGGGGGGCTGCCAAAAACATTCAGTACTTC. Translating it yields CASSFGGAAKNIQYF.

This clone was seen only once. The rearrangement uses TRBV28 and TRBJ2-7, with D possibly TRBD2 on 6 matching bases. Germline CDR1 MDHEN, CDR2 SYDVKM. The CDR3 has 12 residues. V lost 10 bases, J lost 12 bases, and 22 bases lay in between. CDR3 sequence: CATTTRGSGTYV. DNA of the CDR3: TGTGCCACTACCACGCGGGGCTCAGGGACGTACGTC.

The gene calls are TRBV4-3 and TRBJ1-2; perhaps TRBD1 as D (5 bases). This CDR3 spans 15 amino acids. Trimming removed 4 bases from V and 5 bases from J, with 17 bases in between. CDR1 is LGHNA, CDR2 YSLEER, per germline. Here the CDR3 reads CASSLRGTEEYGYTF. The CDR3 DNA reads TGCGCCAGCAGCCTACGGGGGACGGAAGAATATGGCTACACCTTC.

The chain has TRBV27 and TRBJ1-1; possibly TRBD1 for D (5 bases). Germline CDR1 reads MNHEY; CDR2 reads SMNVEV (reference sequence). V gave up 8 bases and J gave up 1 base, with 11 bases separating them. The CDR3 length is 13 residues. The CDR3 reads CASSPGQNTEAFF. The CDR3 DNA is TGTGCCAGCTCCCCAGGACAGAACACTGAAGCTTTCTTT.

The J gene is TRBJ1-4, the V gene TRBV14, with 9 bases lining up with TRBD1. After removal of 4 bases from V and 2 bases from J, the junction contained 5 bases not matched to a gene. The CDR3 runs to 16 residues. Germline assignment: CDR1 SGHDN and CDR2 FVKESK. CDR3 sequence (DNA): TGTGCCAGCAGCCCGACAGGGGGAGCGACTAATGAAAAACTGTTTTTT. Residues: CASSPTGGATNEKLFF.

The rearrangement joins TRBV2 to TRBJ2-3; a weak D match, TRBD2 (7 bases). Trimming took off 0 bases at V and 2 bases at J, with 12 bases between the two ends. CDR3 size: 16 residues. Germline V lookup: CDR1 SNHLY, CDR2 FYNNEI. The CDR3 nucleotides read TGTGCCAGCAGTGAAGCGGGGGGGCCGATCACAGATACGCAGTATTTT. It encodes CASSEAGGPITDTQYF.

The chain joins TRBV27 to TRBJ2-7; 8 bases match TRBD2. Per the germline V gene, CDR1 is MNHEY and CDR2 is SMNVEV (reference sequence). The CDR3 is 15 residues long. Trimming cost V 7 bases and J 4 bases; bases outside gene matches: 12. CDR3 amino acids: CASNSRLAGQYEQYF. CDR3 bases: TGTGCCAGCAACTCCAGGCTAGCGGGCCAGTACGAGCAGTACTTC.

This chain links TRBV19 with TRBJ1-5, with a weak D call TRBD1 (6 bases). The V end was cut by 7 bases, the J end by 5 bases, with 12 bases between. Germline V lookup: CDR1 LNHDA, CDR2 SQIVND (reference sequence). This CDR3 spans 13 amino acids. The CDR3 bases are TGTGCCAGTATGGGGGCCCTGTATCAGCCCCAGCATTTT. Translated, it gives CASMGALYQPQHF.

The rearrangement uses TRBV27 and TRBJ2-7, with 8 bases matching TRBD1. Trimming removed 9 bases from V and 4 bases from J; junction bases left unmatched: 5. This CDR3 spans 12 amino acids. Germline assignment: CDR1 MNHEY and CDR2 SMNVEV (reference sequence). This chain's CDR3 is CASSDRAYEQYF. The CDR3 DNA follows: TGTGCCAGTTCGGACAGGGCATACGAGCAGTACTTC.

As for this clone: Germline is not matched at one junction end, which may reflect a read error. The J gene is TRBJ2-2, the V gene TRBV5-4, with 10 bases aligning to TRBD1. CDR3 length: 16 residues. Germline CDR1 and CDR2: SGHNT and YYREEE (reference sequence). The CDR3 bases are TGTGCCAGTAGCTTGGGACAGGGGACTCACACCGGGGAGCTGTTTTTT. Encoded protein: CASSLGQGTHTGELFF.

This clone occurred once. The rearrangement uses TRBV19 and TRBJ1-2; tentative D call: TRBD1 (6 bases). Germline CDR1 is LNHDA and CDR2 is SQIVND (reference sequence). CDR3 length: 15 amino acids. Deletions cut 0 bases from V and 5 bases from J, with 13 bases between. The DNA for the CDR3 is TGTGCCAGTAGTATAGATCGAAAGGGGGAGTATGGCTACACCTTC. Its protein is CASSIDRKGEYGYTF.

The V call is TRBV9, the J call TRBJ1-3, with D possibly being TRBD1 (6 bases). The CDR3 runs to 15 residues. CDR1 is SGDLS and CDR2 is YYNGEE in the germline V gene. Trimming pared 3 bases from V and 4 bases from J, leaving 14 bases between. DNA of the CDR3: TGTGCCAGCAGCGCGAGCCCCGACAGGGGAAACACCATATATTTT. It translates to CASSASPDRGNTIYF. The complete variable domain, with remaining parts taken from reference TRBV9 and TRBJ1-3, reads DSGVTQTPKHLITATGQRVTLRCSPRSGDLSVYWYQQSLDQGLQFLIQYYNGEERAKGNILERFSAQQFPDLHSELNLSSLELGDSALYFCASSASPDRGNTIYFGEGSWLTVV.

The rearrangement links TRBV5-4 to TRBJ2-1, with D hard to call. V lost 2 bases and J 0 bases, leaving 9 bases between the germline ends. The CDR3 runs to 15 residues. From germline, CDR1 is SGHNT and CDR2 YYREEE (reference sequence). The CDR3 loop is CASSFRSSSYNEQFF. The CDR3 DNA sequence: TGTGCCAGCAGCTTCCGGTCGAGCTCCTACAATGAGCAGTTCTTC.

This clone was observed a single time. V and J are TRBV9 and TRBJ1-5; D is uncertain. Trimming cost V 4 bases and J 9 bases, with 17 bases left between them. CDR1 SGDLS and CDR2 YYNGEE come from the germline V gene. The CDR3 contains 14 residues. The CDR3 sequence is CASSPRPGESPQHF. CDR3 nucleotides: TGTGCCAGCAGCCCGCGGCCCGGGGAGTCGCCCCAGCATTTT.

This chain joins TRBV19 and TRBJ2-1, with D tentatively TRBD2 (6 bases). This CDR3 is built from 12 residues. Looked up from germline, CDR1 is LNHDA and CDR2 is SQIVND (reference sequence). V lost 5 bases, J lost 7 bases, and 9 bases lay in between. This CDR3 is CASSGGANEQFF. CDR3 in DNA: TGTGCCAGTAGTGGAGGGGCGAATGAGCAGTTCTTC.

The gene calls are TRBV11-2 and TRBJ2-5; TRBD2 might be the D (6 bases). Germline-derived CDR1 and CDR2 are SGHAT and FQNNGV. Between the trimmed V and J ends, which lost 5 bases and 5 bases, there was a span of 18 bases. The CDR3 extends over 15 amino acids. CDR3 nucleotide sequence: TGTGCCAGCAGCCCAGCCGGCAGCGCGGGGGAGACCCAGTACTTC. Its translation is CASSPAGSAGETQYF.

CDR3 region: CASSQEALDRSNTEAFF. CDR3 coding DNA: TGCGCCAGCAGCCAAGAAGCACTGGACAGATCGAACACTGAAGCTTTCTTT. The V and J genes are TRBV4-3 and TRBJ1-1, with D tentatively TRBD1 (6 bases). V lost 0 bases and J lost 1, with 15 bases in between. The CDR3 contains 17 residues. Per germline, CDR1 LGHNA and CDR2 YSLEER.

This clone was detected only once. The chain is built from TRBV12-5 and TRBJ1-1; 10 bases align to TRBD1. Germline trimming cut 1 base from V and 4 bases from J; bases unmatched to any gene: 0. CDR1 is LGHNT, CDR2 FRNRAP, per germline. CDR3 length: 14 amino acids. The CDR3 sequence: CASGLGDRGTEAFF. In DNA form, the CDR3 reads TGTGCTAGTGGTTTGGGGGACAGGGGCACTGAAGCTTTCTTT.

The chain uses TRBV7-2 and TRBJ2-7; weak D call: TRBD1 (5 bases). V was clipped by 4 bases and J by 3 bases, with 16 bases between them. The CDR3 sequence is 15 residues long. Germline V gene data show CDR1 as SGHTA and CDR2 as FQGNSA. This CDR3 reads CASSSQLTGVYEQYF. The CDR3 nucleotides read TGTGCCAGCAGCTCACAGCTTACAGGAGTCTACGAGCAGTACTTC.

This chain links TRBV2 with TRBJ1-1; D is ambiguous. The CDR3 has 14 residues. CDR1 is SNHLY and CDR2 is FYNNEI in the germline V gene. The V and J ends lost 6 bases and 2 bases respectively, with 13 bases between them. For the CDR3, the DNA is TGTGCCAGCAGGGGGAGTACAGTAAACACTGAAGCTTTCTTT. The encoded protein is CASRGSTVNTEAFF.

The chain has TRBV4-1 and TRBJ1-2; 10 bases line up with TRBD1. Germline V lookup: CDR1 MGHRA, CDR2 YSYEKL. CDR3 length: 17 amino acids. V lost 4 bases and J lost 4; bases outside the gene matches: 12. The CDR3 is CASSLSSGTGDRYGYTF. The CDR3 DNA reads as TGCGCCAGCAGCCTAAGTTCCGGGACAGGGGACCGCTATGGCTACACCTTC.

This chain joins TRBV4-1 and TRBJ1-2, with 8 bases fitting TRBD1. J lost 7 bases, V lost 2 bases, and 15 bases had no gene match. This CDR3 comprises 17 residues. Germline V lookup: CDR1 MGHRA, CDR2 YSYEKL. The CDR3 DNA is TGCGCCAGCAGCCAACCGGGACAGGCCATTCCCCCTGGTGGCTACACCTTC. Translating gives CASSQPGQAIPPGGYTF.

The J gene is TRBJ2-3, the V gene TRBV30; 8 bases fit TRBD2. J gave up 0 bases and V 2 bases, and 10 bases lay outside the gene matches. From germline, CDR1 is GTSNPN and CDR2 SVGIG (reference sequence). The CDR3 runs to 17 residues. The CDR3 DNA sequence: TGTGCCTGGAGTCGGCAGGTCCTAGCGGGTAGCACAGATACGCAGTATTTT. Translation: CAWSRQVLAGSTDTQYF.

This clone was counted a single time. The rearrangement uses TRBV15 and TRBJ1-1, with TRBD1 identical over 9 bases. V gave up 0 bases and J gave up 5 bases; unmatched junction bases: 4. The germline gives CDR1 LNHNV, CDR2 YYDKDF (reference sequence). This CDR3 spans 15 amino acids. The chain's CDR3 is CATSRDGQGRTEAFF. DNA for the CDR3: TGTGCCACCAGCAGAGATGGACAGGGGAGGACTGAAGCTTTCTTT.

The chain joins TRBV7-9 to TRBJ2-3; D ambiguous. The CDR3 spans 16 residues. CDR1 SEHNR and CDR2 FQNEAQ come from the germline V gene (reference sequence). Between the trimmed V and J ends, which lost 0 bases and 1 base, there was a span of 11 bases. The CDR3 region is CASSLAYNRRTDTQYF. CDR3 DNA sequence: TGTGCCAGCAGCTTAGCGTATAACAGACGCACAGATACGCAGTATTTT.

The chain employs TRBV5-1 and TRBJ2-3, with a weak D call TRBD1 (6 bases). Between the trimmed V and J ends, which lost 4 bases and 0 bases, there was a span of 15 bases. This CDR3 has 16 residues. Germline V lookup: CDR1 SGHRS, CDR2 YFSETQ. CDR3 residues: CASSRGGGPSTDTQYF. CDR3 DNA: TGCGCCAGCAGCCGAGGTGGGGGCCCTAGCACAGATACGCAGTATTTT.

J is TRBJ1-1 and V is TRBV29-1; D call uncertain. Germline CDR1 SQVTM, CDR2 ANQGSEA. V was shortened by 4 bases and J by 2 bases, with 8 bases between the two germline ends. This CDR3 is built from 12 residues. The CDR3 loop is CSVVPFNTEAFF. The CDR3 DNA follows: TGCAGCGTTGTCCCTTTTAACACTGAAGCTTTCTTT.

The chain is built from TRBV7-2 and TRBJ2-2; 9 bases align to TRBD1. This CDR3 comprises 16 residues. V trimming: 6 bases; J trimming: 4 bases; junction bases outside the gene matches: 9. Germline V gene data show CDR1 as SGHTA and CDR2 as FQGNSA. CDR3 loop: CASSTRDRVITGELFF. In DNA, the CDR3 is TGTGCCAGCAGTACCCGGGACAGGGTTATCACCGGGGAGCTGTTTTTT.

The rearrangement uses TRBV6-1 and TRBJ2-7, with D maybe TRBD2 (6 bases). V lost 5 bases to trimming and J lost 7 bases, with 9 bases between them. Germline V gene sequence: CDR1 MNHNS, CDR2 SASEGT. The CDR3 totals 11 residues. The CDR3 DNA reads as TGTGCCAGCAGTTACGGGAGAGAGCAGTACTTC. Translating it yields CASSYGREQYF.

The chain is built from TRBV28 and TRBJ2-3; the match to TRBD2 covers 12 bases. The V and J ends lost 5 bases and 0 bases, in that order; junction bases with no gene match: 12. The CDR3 is 19 residues long. In germline, CDR1 is MDHEN, CDR2 SYDVKM. DNA for the CDR3: TGTGCCAGCAGTCACTTCGGACTAGCGGGGAAATCTAGCACAGATACGCAGTATTTT. Its protein is CASSHFGLAGKSSTDTQYF.